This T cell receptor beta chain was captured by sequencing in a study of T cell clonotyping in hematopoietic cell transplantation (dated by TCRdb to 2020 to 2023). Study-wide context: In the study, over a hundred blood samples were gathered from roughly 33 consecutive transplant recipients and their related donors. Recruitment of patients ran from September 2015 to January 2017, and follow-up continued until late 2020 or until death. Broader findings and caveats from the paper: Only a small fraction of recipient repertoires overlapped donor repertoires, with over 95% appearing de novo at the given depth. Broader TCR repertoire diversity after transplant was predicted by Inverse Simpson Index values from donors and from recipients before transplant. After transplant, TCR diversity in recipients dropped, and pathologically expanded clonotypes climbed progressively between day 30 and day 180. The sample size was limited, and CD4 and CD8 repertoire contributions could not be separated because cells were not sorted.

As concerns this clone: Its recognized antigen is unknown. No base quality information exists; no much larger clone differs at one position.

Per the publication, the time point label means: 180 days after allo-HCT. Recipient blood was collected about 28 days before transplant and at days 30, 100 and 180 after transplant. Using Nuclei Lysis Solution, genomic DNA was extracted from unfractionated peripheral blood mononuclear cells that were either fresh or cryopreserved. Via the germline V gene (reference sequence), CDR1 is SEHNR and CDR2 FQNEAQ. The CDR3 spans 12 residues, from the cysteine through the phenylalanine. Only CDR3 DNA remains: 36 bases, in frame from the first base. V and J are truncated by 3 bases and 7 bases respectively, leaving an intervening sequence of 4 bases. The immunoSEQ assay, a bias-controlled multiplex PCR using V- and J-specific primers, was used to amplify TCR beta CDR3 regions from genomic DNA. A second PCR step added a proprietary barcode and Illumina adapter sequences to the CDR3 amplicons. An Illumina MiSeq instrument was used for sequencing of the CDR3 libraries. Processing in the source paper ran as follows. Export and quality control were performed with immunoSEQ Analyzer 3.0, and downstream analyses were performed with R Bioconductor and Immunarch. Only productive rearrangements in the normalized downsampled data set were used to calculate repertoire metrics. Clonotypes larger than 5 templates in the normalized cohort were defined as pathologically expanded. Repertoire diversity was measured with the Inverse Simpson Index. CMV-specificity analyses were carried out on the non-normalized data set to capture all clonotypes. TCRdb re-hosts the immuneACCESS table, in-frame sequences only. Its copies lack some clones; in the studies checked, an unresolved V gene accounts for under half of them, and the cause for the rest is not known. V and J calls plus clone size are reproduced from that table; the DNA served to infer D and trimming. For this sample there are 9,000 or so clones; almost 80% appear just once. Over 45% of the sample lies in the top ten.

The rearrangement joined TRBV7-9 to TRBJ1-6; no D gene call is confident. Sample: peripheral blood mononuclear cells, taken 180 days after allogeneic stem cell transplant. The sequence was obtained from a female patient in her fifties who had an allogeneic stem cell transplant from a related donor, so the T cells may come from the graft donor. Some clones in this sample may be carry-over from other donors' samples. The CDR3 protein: CASSFSNSPLHF. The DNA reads TGTGCCAGCAGCTTCTCAAATTCACCCCTCCACTTT.